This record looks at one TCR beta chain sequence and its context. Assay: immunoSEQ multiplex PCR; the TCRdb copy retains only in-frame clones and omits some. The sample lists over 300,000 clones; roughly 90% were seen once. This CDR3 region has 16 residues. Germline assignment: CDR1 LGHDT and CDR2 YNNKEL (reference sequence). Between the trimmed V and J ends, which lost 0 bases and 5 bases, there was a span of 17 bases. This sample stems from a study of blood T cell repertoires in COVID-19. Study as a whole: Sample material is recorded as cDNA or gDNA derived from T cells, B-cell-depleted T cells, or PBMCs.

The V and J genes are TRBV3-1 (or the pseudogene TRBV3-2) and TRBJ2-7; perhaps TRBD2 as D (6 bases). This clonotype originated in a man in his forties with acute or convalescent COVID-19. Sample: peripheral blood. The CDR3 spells CASSQDGGVRSHEQYF. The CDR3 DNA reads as TGTGCCAGCAGCCAAGATGGAGGGGTTAGGTCCCACGAGCAGTACTTC.